The 28 T cell receptor beta chains reported below all come from one sample, sequenced in a study of T cells after posttransplantation cyclophosphamide. Treatment was busulfan-fludarabine conditioning, a marrow graft, and cyclophosphamide on days +3 and +4. Sequencing used immunoSEQ multiplex PCR; TCRdb keeps in-frame clones, though not all of them. The sample includes around 2,800 clones, none of them occurring once. Sequenced material: PBMCs, taken 30 days after allogeneic stem cell transplant with posttransplant cyclophosphamide. The receptors shown here come from a female patient in her sixties who received an allogeneic stem cell transplant from an unrelated donor, was CMV-positive, and had acute GVHD only. Some T cells may be supplied by the graft donor.

In this sample, this clone turned up many times. V is TRBV12-5 and J is TRBJ1-3; tentatively, D is TRBD1 (5 bases). The CDR3 extends over 16 amino acids. Germline V lookup: CDR1 LGHNT, CDR2 FRNRAP. The V gene lost 3 bases and the J gene lost 0 bases, with 12 bases spanning the gap. The CDR3 loop reads CASGFYGQSSGNTIYF. As DNA, the CDR3 is TGTGCTAGTGGTTTCTACGGACAAAGCTCTGGAAACACCATATATTTT.

This clone was observed many times. The chain couples TRBV29-1 to TRBJ2-7; 7 bases match TRBD1. This CDR3 comprises 14 residues. V dropped 2 bases and J dropped 2; count of bases not matched to a gene: 6. Germline CDR1 reads SQVTM; CDR2 reads ANQGSEA. The CDR3 nucleotides read TGCAGCGTTGAATTCTTGGGACAGACCTACGAGCAGTACTTC. Protein sequence: CSVEFLGQTYEQYF.

V gene TRBV7-3 combines with J gene TRBJ2-3; D is possibly TRBD2 (5 bases). Between the trimmed V and J ends, which lost 5 bases and 4 bases, there was a span of 10 bases. Germline V lookup: CDR1 SGHTA, CDR2 FQGTGA. The length of the CDR3 is 13 residues. CDR3 sequence: CASSPAGADTQYF. The CDR3 bases are TGTGCCAGCAGCCCTGCGGGCGCAGATACGCAGTATTTT.

This clone has ten or more counts. The V gene is TRBV5-1, the J gene TRBJ2-7, with a possible D match to TRBD1 (5 bases). The V gene lost 7 bases and the J gene lost 4 bases, with 9 bases spanning the gap. Germline lookup yields CDR1 SGHRS and CDR2 YFSETQ. The CDR3 runs 11 residues. The CDR3 DNA reads TGCGCCAGCTCCCCAGGGTACGAGCAGTACTTC. It is translated as CASSPGYEQYF.

This clone appeared many times. Germline is not matched at one junction end, which may reflect a read error. The chain uses TRBV5-1 and TRBJ2-1, with D possibly matching TRBD1 (5 bases). Germline V gives CDR1 SGHRS, CDR2 YFSETQ. This CDR3 has 12 residues. The CDR3 nucleotides are TGCGTCAGCAAAGACAGTTACAATGAGCAGTTCTTC. The encoded protein is CVSKDSYNEQFF.

This clone appeared many times. The genes are TRBV5-4 and TRBJ1-2; D ambiguous. CDR1 SGHNT and CDR2 YYREEE come from the germline V gene (reference sequence). The ends were cut back, 3 bases at V and 4 bases at J, with 10 bases in the middle. This CDR3 spans 13 amino acids. CDR3 residues: CASSSQAPYGYTF. CDR3 nucleotide sequence: TGTGCCAGCAGCTCCCAAGCCCCCTATGGCTACACCTTC.

This clone has ten or more counts. This rearrangement joins TRBV15 to TRBJ1-5, with D hard to call. Germline lookup yields CDR1 LNHNV and CDR2 YYDKDF (reference sequence). The ends were cut back, 0 bases at V and 5 bases at J, with 11 bases in the middle. This CDR3 is built from 15 residues. CDR3 loop: CATSRDRQVDQPQHF. CDR3 bases: TGTGCCACCAGCAGAGATCGGCAGGTGGATCAGCCCCAGCATTTT.

This clone was detected many times. The V call is TRBV6-1, the J call TRBJ2-7, with 12 bases that match TRBD1. Germline values: CDR1 MNHNS, CDR2 SASEGT. The CDR3 has 14 amino acids. V dropped 4 bases and J dropped 7; count of bases not matched to a gene: 5. CDR3 sequence reads: CASSAGQGAREQYF. The CDR3 DNA is TGTGCCAGCAGTGCGGGACAGGGGGCTCGAGAGCAGTACTTC.

This clone was observed at least ten times. The V gene is TRBV25-1, the J gene TRBJ1-4; D uncertain. The CDR3 has 13 amino acids. Per germline, CDR1 MGHDK and CDR2 SYGVNS. V was clipped by 2 bases and J by 5 bases, with 6 bases between them. The chain's CDR3 is CASSEIRNEKLFF. DNA of the CDR3: TGTGCCAGCAGTGAAATCAGAAATGAAAAACTGTTTTTT.

This clone has at least ten counts. V usage is TRBV6-5 and J usage is TRBJ1-2, with D maybe TRBD1 (5 bases). The CDR3 runs to 14 residues. Germline CDR1 and CDR2: MNHEY and SVGAGI. The V gene lost 2 bases and the J gene lost 5 bases, with 12 bases spanning the gap. CDR3 bases: TGTGCCAGCAGTTACCGGGGGGTTGGGTATGGCTACACCTTC. Translated, it gives CASSYRGVGYGYTF.

Many counts were recorded for this clone. The rearrangement uses TRBV7-8 and TRBJ1-2, with TRBD1 matching over 8 bases. Germline-derived CDR1 and CDR2 are SGHVS and FQNEAQ. CDR3 length: 15 amino acids. Trimming cost V 4 bases and J 0 bases; bases outside gene matches: 4. CDR3 residues: CASSSQDRANYGYTF. DNA of the CDR3: TGTGCCAGCAGCTCCCAGGACAGGGCTAACTATGGCTACACCTTC. Variable domain in full (rest from reference TRBV7-8 and TRBJ1-2): GAGVSQSPRYKVAKRGQDVALRCDPISGHVSLFWYQQALGQGPEFLTYFQNEAQLDKSGLPSDRFFAERPEGSVSTLKIQRTQQEDSAVYLCASSSQDRANYGYTFGSGTRLTVV.

By share, this clone ranks as large (0.1 to 1%). The chain carries TRBV10-3 and TRBJ1-1; the D is unclear. This CDR3 has 11 amino acids. The germline gives CDR1 ENHRY, CDR2 SYGVKD. V lost 2 bases, J lost 5 bases, and 3 bases lay in between. The CDR3 sequence is CAISERTEAFF. The CDR3 region has the DNA TGTGCCATCAGTGAGAGGACTGAAGCTTTCTTT.

This clone was observed many times. This chain connects TRBV6-2 or TRBV6-3 to TRBJ2-3, with 8 bases lining up with TRBD2. The CDR3 has 15 amino acids. Per germline, CDR1 MNHEY and CDR2 SVGEGT. V dropped 4 bases and J dropped 4; count of bases not matched to a gene: 7. CDR3 region: CASSFLGLAADTQYF. The CDR3 DNA sequence: TGTGCCAGCAGTTTCCTCGGACTAGCAGCAGATACGCAGTATTTT.

This clone was observed at least ten times. This chain links TRBV9 with TRBJ2-5; 9 nucleotides match TRBD2. This CDR3 has 15 residues. Trimming removed 3 bases from V and 4 bases from J; junction bases left unmatched: 7. Germline V lookup: CDR1 SGDLS, CDR2 YYNGEE. CDR3 residues: CASSAGLSGGETQYF. CDR3 coding DNA: TGTGCCAGCAGCGCCGGGCTTAGCGGGGGAGAGACCCAGTACTTC. Combining the CDR3 with reference TRBV9 and TRBJ2-5 gives the whole variable domain DSGVTQTPKHLITATGQRVTLRCSPRSGDLSVYWYQQSLDQGLQFLIQYYNGEERAKGNILERFSAQQFPDLHSELNLSSLELGDSALYFCASSAGLSGGETQYFGPGTRLLVL.

This clone was counted at least ten times. The CDR3 nucleotides read TGTGCCAGCAGTTCAGGCCCGCCTAATGAAAAACTGTTTTTT. It encodes CASSSGPPNEKLFF. The chain links TRBV27 to TRBJ1-4, with no clear D. The CDR3 covers 14 residues. Per germline, CDR1 MNHEY and CDR2 SMNVEV (reference sequence). Trimming left V 4 bases short and J 3 bases short, with 9 bases between.

This clone came up many times. The J gene is TRBJ1-6, the V gene TRBV7-3; 7 nucleotides line up with TRBD1. After removal of 10 bases from V and 6 bases from J, the junction contained 27 bases not matched to a gene. The CDR3 runs to 20 residues. Germline-derived CDR1 and CDR2 are SGHTA and FQGTGA. The CDR3 reads CAIIPPIGTAGGEVNSPLHF. The DNA of the CDR3 is TGTGCCATCATACCGCCCATCGGGACAGCTGGAGGGGAGGTTAATTCACCCCTCCACTTT.

The chain uses TRBV7-8 and TRBJ1-5; D is unclear. This CDR3 is built from 14 residues. The V and J ends lost 0 bases and 8 bases respectively, with 11 bases between them. Germline assignment: CDR1 SGHVS and CDR2 FQNEAQ. The CDR3 DNA is TGTGCCAGCAGCTTAGCAAGAGTCCAGGAGCCCCAGCATTTT. This encodes CASSLARVQEPQHF.

The chain is built from TRBV15 and TRBJ2-3; 13 bases are shared with TRBD2. Trimming took 2 bases from V and 0 from J; bases not matched to a gene: 11. Germline lookup yields CDR1 LNHNV and CDR2 YYDKDF (reference sequence). This CDR3 has 20 residues. The CDR3 DNA sequence: TGTGCCACCAGCAGACATGGCGGGACTAGCGGGATTCCCAGCACAGATACGCAGTATTTT. This encodes CATSRHGGTSGIPSTDTQYF. Variable domain in full (rest from reference TRBV15 and TRBJ2-3): DAMVIQNPRYQVTQFGKPVTLSCSQTLNHNVMYWYQQKSSQAPKLLFHYYDKDFNNEADTPDNFQSRRPNTSFCFLDIRSPGLGDTAMYLCATSRHGGTSGIPSTDTQYFGPGTRLTVL.

This clone was recorded many times. This chain links TRBV28 with TRBJ2-1; the D gene is possibly TRBD1 (6 bases). The CDR3 runs to 16 residues. V gave up 6 bases and J gave up 4 bases, with 19 bases separating them. CDR1 and CDR2 (germline): MDHEN, SYDVKM. CDR3 residues: CASRPPRGEGYNEQFF. CDR3 bases: TGTGCCAGCAGACCGCCCAGGGGAGAGGGATACAATGAGCAGTTCTTC.

This clone is deemed medium-sized. The gene calls are TRBV12-3 or TRBV12-4 and TRBJ2-1, with D tentatively TRBD1 (6 bases). The CDR3 spans 11 residues. Between the trimmed V and J ends, which lost 3 bases and 14 bases, there was a span of 11 bases. The CDR3 DNA reads TGTGCCAGCAGTTTCGGGACATCGGAGTTCTTC. Translating gives CASSFGTSEFF.

This clone occurred a few times. The chain is built from TRBV7-9 and TRBJ2-7; 7 bases match TRBD2. Germline CDR1 reads SEHNR; CDR2 reads FQNEAQ (reference sequence). The CDR3 sequence is 15 residues long. The trim removed 3 bases at V and 1 base at J, leaving 6 bases unmatched. The CDR3 region has the DNA TGTGCCAGCAGCTTGGGGGGGGTCGGATCCTACGAGCAGTACTTC. Protein sequence: CASSLGGVGSYEQYF.

J is TRBJ2-4 and V is TRBV30; 8 bases are shared with TRBD1. Germline V gene data show CDR1 as GTSNPN and CDR2 as SVGIG (reference sequence). This CDR3 has 14 residues. V lost 4 bases, J lost 6 bases, and 8 bases stayed unmatched. The CDR3 coding sequence is TGTGCCTGGACACCGACAGGGGTGGGAAACATTCAGTACTTC. Translation gives CAWTPTGVGNIQYF.

This clone was counted at least ten times. The CDR3 sequence is CASSSGQGNTEAFF. The CDR3 DNA reads as TGCGCCAGCAGCTCGGGACAGGGGAACACTGAAGCTTTCTTT. The rearrangement joins TRBV5-1 to TRBJ1-1; 9 bases map to TRBD1. The germline gives CDR1 SGHRS, CDR2 YFSETQ. Trimming at V came to 3 bases and at J to 1 base, leaving 1 base not matched to a gene. The CDR3 totals 14 residues.

In its sample, this clone was seen many times. The V and J genes are TRBV2 and TRBJ1-5; maybe TRBD1 (6 bases). In germline, CDR1 is SNHLY, CDR2 FYNNEI. The V end was cut by 5 bases, the J end by 5 bases, with 13 bases between. The CDR3 has 14 amino acids. The CDR3 spells CASSSSQGYQPQHF. In DNA, the CDR3 is TGTGCCAGCAGTTCCTCCCAGGGGTATCAGCCCCAGCATTTT.

This clone has ten or more counts. This chain connects TRBV18 to TRBJ2-1; D gene uncertain. The V and J ends lost 3 bases and 5 bases respectively, with 20 bases between them. Germline V gene lookup returns CDR1 KGHSH and CDR2 LQKENI. The CDR3 is 17 residues long. The CDR3 here is CASSPGSYPTTDNEQFF. The CDR3 DNA follows: TGTGCCAGCTCACCGGGCAGTTATCCAACAACGGACAATGAGCAGTTCTTC. The full variable domain, completed using reference TRBV18 and TRBJ2-1, is NAGVMQNPRHLVRRRGQEARLRCSPMKGHSHVYWYRQLPEEGLKFMVYLQKENIIDESGMPKERFSAEFPKEGPSILRIQQVVRGDSAAYFCASSPGSYPTTDNEQFFGPGTRLTVL.

This clone was recorded many times. V is TRBV28 and J is TRBJ2-3; D perhaps matches TRBD2 (5 bases). Germline CDR1 and CDR2: MDHEN and SYDVKM. Trimming removed 3 bases from V and 2 bases from J, with 15 bases in between. This CDR3 comprises 16 residues. CDR3 residues: CASSFGLFITTDTQYF. DNA for the CDR3: TGTGCCAGCAGTTTTGGACTTTTTATAACCACAGATACGCAGTATTTT.

This clone was counted only a few times. The CDR3 spells CASSLRHIRGETQYF. The CDR3 nucleotides are TGTGCCAGCAGCTTGAGACACATCAGAGGGGAGACCCAGTACTTC. The chain links TRBV7-6 to TRBJ2-5, with TRBD2 as a possible D gene (5 bases). This CDR3 has 15 amino acids. Germline CDR1 is SGHVS and CDR2 is FNYEAQ. The V end was cut by 3 bases, the J end by 5 bases, with 16 bases between.

This clone was seen repeatedly, ten times or more. The genes are TRBV5-6 and TRBJ1-6; unclear D gene. The germline V gene has CDR1 SGHDT and CDR2 YYEEEE. CDR3 length: 13 residues. V was trimmed by 2 bases and J by 5 bases, leaving 5 bases between them. The CDR3 DNA reads as TGTGCCAGCAGCTTACAAGATAATTCACCCCTCCACTTT. Encoded protein: CASSLQDNSPLHF.